This TCR beta chain was identified in a study of T-cell reconstitution after alpha-beta-depleted transplantation in children. The table lists this clonotype with many counts. The antigen remains undetermined. Trimming cost V 6 bases and J 5 bases, with 13 bases left between them. Looked up from germline, CDR1 is MDHEN and CDR2 is SYDVKM. This CDR3 has 13 amino acids. The study, taken as a whole, reports: Recipient T cells and thymic progenitors that survived were the source of the high TCRbeta diversity seen at day 60 in some patients. By one year post-transplant, T-cell counts and diversity largely arose from T cells that were newly produced. About two months after transplant, alpha-beta T cells reportedly came from several hundred expanded graft clones.

A TCRbeta library incorporating unique molecular identifiers was prepared. TCRdb fed the PCR reads into MiXCR, producing one record per CDR3 protein. In the table there are some 550,000 distinct CDR3 sequences, 20% to 25% of which are singletons. Sample: PBMCs, mostly from graft donor cells, taken 360 days after TCRalphabeta/CD19-depleted stem cell transplant. The clonotype was recovered from a boy under two years old who had a stem cell transplant for acute myeloid leukemia, so the T cells may come from the graft donor. The V gene is TRBV28, the J gene TRBJ2-5; perhaps D is TRBD1 or TRBD2 (5 bases each). CDR3 DNA: TGTGCCAGCAGGGTAGACAGAGGGGAGACCCAGTACTTC. It yields the protein CASRVDRGETQYF.